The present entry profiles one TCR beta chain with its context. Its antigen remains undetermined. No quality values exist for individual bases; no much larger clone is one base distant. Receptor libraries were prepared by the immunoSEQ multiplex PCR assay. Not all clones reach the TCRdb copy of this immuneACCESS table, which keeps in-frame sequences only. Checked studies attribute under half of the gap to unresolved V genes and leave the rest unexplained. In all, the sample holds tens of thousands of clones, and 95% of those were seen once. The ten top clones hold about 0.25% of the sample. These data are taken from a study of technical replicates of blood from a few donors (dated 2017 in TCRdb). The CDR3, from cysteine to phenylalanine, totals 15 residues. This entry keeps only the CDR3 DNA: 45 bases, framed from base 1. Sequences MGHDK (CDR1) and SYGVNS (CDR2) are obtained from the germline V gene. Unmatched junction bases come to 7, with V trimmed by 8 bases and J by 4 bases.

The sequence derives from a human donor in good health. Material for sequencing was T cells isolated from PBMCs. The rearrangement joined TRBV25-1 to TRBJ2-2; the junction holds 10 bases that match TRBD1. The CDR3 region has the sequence CASPNRDRGTGELFF. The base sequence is TGTGCCAGCCCAAACCGGGACAGGGGCACCGGGGAGCTGTTTTTT.